This entry is about one T cell receptor (beta chain). The sample is drawn from a study of blood T cell repertoires in COVID-19. During active infection, Seattle patients enrolled and were then monitored through disease. Sequenced by immunoSEQ multiplex PCR; TCRdb stores in-frame clones only, minus some. Found here are 150,000 to 200,000 clones, roughly four fifths of them singletons; the top ten hold about 7.1%. This clonotype originated in a woman aged 70 to 79 with COVID-19, enrolled during active disease. The sample consisted of peripheral blood.

The CDR3 DNA follows: TGTGCCACCGCACGAGGGGGAGTAAATCAGCCCCAGCATTTT. Encoded protein: CATARGGVNQPQHF. The V and J genes are TRBV25-1 and TRBJ1-5; TRBD1 might be the D (6 bases). Germline assignment: CDR1 MGHDK and CDR2 SYGVNS. The CDR3 runs to 14 residues. The V end was cut by 10 bases, the J end by 4 bases, with 17 bases between. Drawing the rest from reference TRBV25-1 and TRBJ1-5, the complete variable domain is EADIYQTPRYLVIGTGKKITLECSQTMGHDKMYWYQQDPGMELHLIHYSYGVNSTEKGDLSSESTVSRIRTEHFPLTLESARPSHTSQYLCATARGGVNQPQHFGDGTRLSIL.